This TCR beta chain was sequenced during a study of early T cells in non-severe SARS-CoV-2 infection. In its sample, this clonotype ranks as medium-sized. TCRdb re-analysed the 5' RACE reads in MiXCR, keeping a single row per CDR3 protein. The sample lists tens of thousands of distinct CDR3 sequences, less than 6.5% occurring once. Trimming shortened V by 5 bases and J by 5 bases, and 19 bases separated the two germline ends. The CDR3 loop spans 15 amino acids. From germline, CDR1 is SGHAT and CDR2 FQNNGV. The source of this sequence is an adult who was a healthcare worker with PCR-confirmed SARS-CoV-2 infection or an uninfected control (not recorded which). The sequenced sample was whole blood. The gene calls are TRBV11-2 and TRBJ2-7, with D perhaps being TRBD1 or TRBD2 (5 bases each). The CDR3 nucleotides read TGTGCCAGCAGCATCCAGGCAGGAATGGGGGACGAGCAGTACTTC. Translation: CASSIQAGMGDEQYF. Full variable domain (outside the CDR3, taken from reference TRBV11-2 and TRBJ2-7): EAGVAQSPRYKIIEKRQSVAFWCNPISGHATLYWYQQILGQGPKLLIQFQNNGVVDDSQLPKDRFSAERLKGVDSTLKIQPAKLEDSAVYLCASSIQAGMGDEQYFGPGTRLTVT.